This T cell receptor beta chain was profiled in a study of T cell responses to AZD1222 COVID-19 vaccine. This clone was counted a few times. TCRdb's table, derived via immunoSEQ multiplex PCR, lists solely in-frame clones and lacks some. The data hold about 130,000 clones, with 80% to 90% observed a single time. The clonotype comes from an adult who received the AZD1222 COVID-19 vaccine. This specimen was peripheral blood, taken 28 days after the second AZD1222 dose.

The CDR3 loop is CASSSPVGSTDTQYF. CDR3 DNA sequence: TGTGCCAGCAGCTCCCCAGTTGGTAGCACAGATACGCAGTATTTT. The V call is TRBV11-2, the J call TRBJ2-3; no clear D gene. The CDR3 runs 15 residues. V was shortened by 4 bases and J by 0 bases, with 11 bases between the two germline ends. Per the germline V gene, CDR1 is SGHAT and CDR2 is FQNNGV.